This passage covers 13 T cell receptor beta chains from one sample sequenced in a study of naive and memory T cell subsets. Overall study results and limits: Possibly reflecting memory cells re-expressing CD45RA, a few larger clonotypes occurred in naive repertoires, especially CD8.

No antigen is known for these receptors. Two oligonucleotides, mixed equimolar, formed the beta constant-region primer covering TRBC1 and TRBC2. Ligated cDNA was amplified by four rounds of PCR with nested alpha and beta constant-region primers and SP2. One entry per CDR3 protein, called by TCRdb with MiXCR from the UMI-ligation and nested PCR reads. The sample has 150,000 or so distinct CDR3 sequences, about 23% seen once. The specimen was naive CD4+ T cells from blood. The receptors here all came from a human donor in good health.

The V gene is TRBV20-1, the J gene TRBJ2-1; 10 nucleotides align to TRBD1. This CDR3 is built from 14 residues. V shed 5 bases, J shed 8 bases, and the junction held 9 bases outside the gene matches. CDR1 DFQATT and CDR2 SNEGSKA come from the germline V gene (reference sequence). In DNA form, the CDR3 reads TGCAGTGCTCCCGGACAGGGGGTTCGGGATGAGCAGTTCTTC. Amino acid sequence: CSAPGQGVRDEQFF.

Ten or more counts support this clonotype. The V and J genes are TRBV3-1 and TRBJ2-2; D is uncertain. The germline CDR1 and CDR2 sequences are LGHDT and YNNKEL (reference sequence). Trimming left V 3 bases short and J 6 bases short, with 11 bases between. This CDR3 spans 14 amino acids. CDR3 nucleotide sequence: TGTGCCAGCAGCCACAGGAGTGATCCCGGGGAGCTGTTTTTT. This translates into CASSHRSDPGELFF.

The chain joins TRBV6-2 or TRBV6-3 to TRBJ2-5; D may match TRBD1 or TRBD2 (5 bases each). Germline loops: CDR1 MNHEY, CDR2 SVGEGT. The CDR3 has 14 amino acids. V was shortened by 8 bases and J by 4 bases, with 17 bases between the two germline ends. The CDR3 spells CASRGAARGETQYF. CDR3 bases: TGTGCCAGCCGAGGCGCTGCGAGGGGAGAGACCCAGTACTTC.

This chain uses TRBV11-2 with TRBJ2-7; 9 bases align to TRBD2. V shed 3 bases and J 3 bases; nucleotides not matched to a gene: 6. CDR3 length: 15 amino acids. Germline V CDR1 and CDR2: SGHAT, FQNNGV. The chain's CDR3 is CASSFNLAGVYEQYF. The CDR3 coding sequence is TGTGCCAGCAGCTTCAATTTAGCGGGAGTCTACGAGCAGTACTTC.

Only a few counts were recorded for this clonotype. The rearrangement joins TRBV11-2 to TRBJ2-1, with a tentative D call TRBD1 (6 bases). V was pared by 7 bases and J by 9 bases, with 22 bases between. Germline V gene lookup returns CDR1 SGHAT and CDR2 FQNNGV. This CDR3 comprises 15 residues. The CDR3 loop reads CASTVVGARVSEQFF. CDR3 DNA sequence: TGTGCCAGCACCGTAGTGGGGGCGCGGGTGAGTGAGCAGTTCTTC.

This chain joins TRBV7-2 and TRBJ2-1; possible D gene TRBD2, 6 bases. Trimming removed 3 bases at V and 5 bases at J, with 8 bases between. The CDR3 is made up of 13 amino acids. Germline V gives CDR1 SGHTA, CDR2 FQGNSA. The CDR3 region is CASSFPGDNEQFF. CDR3 nucleotide sequence: TGTGCCAGCAGCTTCCCGGGGGACAATGAGCAGTTCTTC.

The gene calls are TRBV7-2 and TRBJ2-4, with D tentatively TRBD1 (6 bases). Looked up from germline, CDR1 is SGHTA and CDR2 is FQGNSA. Trimming left V 5 bases short and J 8 bases short, with 19 bases between. There are 15 residues in the CDR3. The CDR3 region is CASSTGTPRLDIQYF. For the CDR3, the DNA is TGTGCCAGCAGCACCGGGACACCGAGGCTGGACATTCAGTACTTC.

This clonotype came up many times. The J gene is TRBJ2-1, the V gene TRBV5-1, with 12 positions matching TRBD2. CDR1 SGHRS and CDR2 YFSETQ come from the germline V gene. V shed 2 bases, J shed 7 bases, and the junction held 1 base outside the gene matches. The CDR3 sequence is 14 residues long. The CDR3 bases are TGCGCCAGCAGCTTCGGACTAGCGGGAAATGAGCAGTTCTTC. The encoded protein is CASSFGLAGNEQFF.

This clonotype was detected many times. The chain is built from TRBV20-1 and TRBJ1-2, with D possibly matching TRBD1 (5 bases). Looked up from germline, CDR1 is DFQATT and CDR2 is SNEGSKA (reference sequence). V gave up 5 bases and J gave up 1 base, with 11 bases separating them. This CDR3 is 13 amino acids long. CDR3: CSAQGGVNYGYTF. The DNA of the CDR3 is TGCAGTGCTCAGGGAGGTGTTAACTATGGCTACACCTTC.

The sample holds a few counts of this clonotype. The chain joins TRBV12-5 to TRBJ1-1; D ambiguous. V was trimmed by 6 bases and J by 7 bases, leaving 9 bases between them. CDR3 length: 11 residues. CDR1 and CDR2 (germline): LGHNT, FRNRAP. This CDR3 reads CASGFQDEAFF. Written as DNA, the CDR3 is TGTGCTAGTGGATTCCAGGATGAAGCTTTCTTT. Full variable domain (missing parts from reference TRBV12-5 and TRBJ1-1): DARVTQTPRHKVTEMGQEVTMRCQPILGHNTVFWYRQTMMQGLELLAYFRNRAPLDDSGMPKDRFSAEMPDATLATLKIQPSEPRDSAVYFCASGFQDEAFFGQGTRLTVV.

The sample holds a few counts of this clonotype. V usage is TRBV5-1 and J usage is TRBJ2-1; possible D gene TRBD2, 5 bases. The length of the CDR3 is 13 residues. V was clipped by 0 bases and J by 9 bases, with 10 bases between them. The germline V gene has CDR1 SGHRS and CDR2 YFSETQ. The CDR3 protein is CASSLGVASEQFF. For the CDR3, the DNA is TGCGCCAGCAGCTTGGGGGTAGCGTCTGAGCAGTTCTTC.

This clonotype was counted only a few times. This chain uses TRBV10-3 with TRBJ2-2, with D possibly matching TRBD2 (5 bases). CDR3 size: 14 residues. Per the germline V gene, CDR1 is ENHRY and CDR2 is SYGVKD. Trimming removed 8 bases at V and 0 bases at J, with 10 bases between. This chain's CDR3 is CAIYSGANTGELFF. For the CDR3, the DNA is TGTGCCATCTATTCCGGGGCGAACACCGGGGAGCTGTTTTTT.

CDR3: CSTWDRNTEAFF. The CDR3 DNA reads as TGCAGCACTTGGGACAGGAACACTGAAGCTTTCTTT. The chain recombines TRBV29-1 with TRBJ1-1; 7 bases line up with TRBD1. Losses at the gene ends were 8 bases for V and 1 base for J; bases not matched to a gene: 4. The CDR3 is 12 residues long. Germline V lookup: CDR1 SQVTM, CDR2 ANQGSEA.